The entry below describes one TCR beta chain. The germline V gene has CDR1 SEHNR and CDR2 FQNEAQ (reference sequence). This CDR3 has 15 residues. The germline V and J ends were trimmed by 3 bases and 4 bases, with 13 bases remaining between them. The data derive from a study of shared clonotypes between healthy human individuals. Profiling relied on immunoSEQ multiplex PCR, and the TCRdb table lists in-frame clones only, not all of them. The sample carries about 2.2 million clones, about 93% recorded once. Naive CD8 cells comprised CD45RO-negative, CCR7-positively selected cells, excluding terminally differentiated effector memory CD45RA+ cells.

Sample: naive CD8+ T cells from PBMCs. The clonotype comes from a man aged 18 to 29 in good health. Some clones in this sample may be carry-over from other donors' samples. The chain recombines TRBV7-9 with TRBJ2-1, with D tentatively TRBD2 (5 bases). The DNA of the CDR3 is TGTGCCAGCAGCTTGGATTCCCGACTATACAATGAGCAGTTCTTC. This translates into CASSLDSRLYNEQFF. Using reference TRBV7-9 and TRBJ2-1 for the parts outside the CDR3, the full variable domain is DTGVSQNPRHKITKRGQNVTFRCDPISEHNRLYWYRQTLGQGPEFLTYFQNEAQLEKSRLLSDRFSAERPKGSFSTLEIQRTEQGDSAMYLCASSLDSRLYNEQFFGPGTRLTVL.